This TCR beta chain derives from a study of OX40 agonist ivuxolimab in advanced cancers. Sequencing was performed with immunoSEQ multiplex PCR; in TCRdb, only in-frame clones are kept and a portion is missing. The sample includes roughly 15,000 clones, around 70% of them seen just once. Per the germline V gene, CDR1 is SGHAT and CDR2 is FQNNGV. This CDR3 comprises 16 residues. The V end was cut by 5 bases, the J end by 6 bases, with 19 bases between. Remarks on this clone: Its antigen remains unidentified.

Study-wide findings and caveats: Clonal expansion from baseline to week 6 occurred in both CD4+ and CD8+ T cells.

This rearrangement joins TRBV11-2 to TRBJ2-2; D is tentatively TRBD1 or TRBD2 (5 bases each). Source: CD4+ or CD8+ T cells sorted from blood, taken in a trial of the OX40 agonist ivuxolimab. The receptor's source is an adult with an advanced solid tumor such as melanoma, head and neck, liver or kidney cancer. The CDR3: CASSPYGTLDAGELFF. DNA of the CDR3: TGTGCCAGCAGCCCTTACGGGACCTTAGACGCCGGGGAGCTGTTTTTT.